These 21 T cell receptor beta chains share one sample of origin, sequenced in a study of shared clonotypes between healthy human individuals. Repertoires were generated with immunoSEQ multiplex PCR, while TCRdb's copy carries only in-frame clones and drops some. The sample lists approximately 2.5 million clones, approximately 90% occurring once. Sequencing was performed on naive CD4+ T cells sorted from blood. Subset specified: CD45RA+ positively selected. The receptor source for this set is a man between 18 and 29 years old in good health.

This chain joins TRBV6-1 and TRBJ1-2, with TRBD1 matching over 7 bases. From germline, CDR1 is MNHNS and CDR2 SASEGT. Trimming at V came to 8 bases and at J to 2 bases, leaving 11 bases not matched to a gene. The CDR3 contains 15 residues. The CDR3, as DNA: TGTGCCAGCCAGAAAGGTGGGGACAGCAACTATGGCTACACCTTC. It translates to CASQKGGDSNYGYTF.

This chain connects TRBV18 to TRBJ1-1; TRBD1 agrees at 10 bases. V shed 5 bases and J 4 bases; nucleotides not matched to a gene: 4. The germline gives CDR1 KGHSH, CDR2 LQKENI. CDR3 length: 14 amino acids. CDR3 sequence reads: CASSIDRGPTEAFF. As DNA, the CDR3 is TGTGCCAGCTCAATAGACAGGGGGCCCACTGAAGCTTTCTTT. The full variable domain, in which reference TRBV18 and TRBJ1-1 provide the parts outside the CDR3, is NAGVMQNPRHLVRRRGQEARLRCSPMKGHSHVYWYRQLPEEGLKFMVYLQKENIIDESGMPKERFSAEFPKEGPSILRIQQVVRGDSAAYFCASSIDRGPTEAFFGQGTRLTVV.

The DNA of the CDR3 is TGTGCCAGCAGCAAAACAAGCCCCTGGGAACGCTGGGATTCACCCCTCCACTTT. Its translation: CASSKTSPWERWDSPLHF. This rearrangement joins TRBV21-1 to TRBJ1-6. TRBV21-1 is a pseudogene segment. The length of the CDR3 is 18 residues.

The chain joins TRBV5-4 to TRBJ2-7, with a possible D match to TRBD1 (6 bases). Germline-derived CDR1 and CDR2 are SGHNT and YYREEE (reference sequence). Trimming took 0 bases from V and 1 from J, leaving 14 bases between them. CDR3 length: 16 amino acids. The CDR3 region is CASSLGGLVGSYEQYF. CDR3 DNA: TGTGCCAGCAGCTTGGGGGGGCTAGTTGGGTCCTACGAGCAGTACTTC.

The count of this clone is one. The J gene is TRBJ1-2, the V gene TRBV6-1; no clear D. This CDR3 spans 14 amino acids. CDR1 is MNHNS and CDR2 is SASEGT in the germline V gene. Deletions cut 5 bases from V and 0 bases from J, with 10 bases between. The CDR3 protein is CASSSKGSNYGYTF. For the CDR3, the DNA is TGTGCCAGCAGTTCGAAGGGATCTAACTATGGCTACACCTTC.

This chain links TRBV6-6 with TRBJ1-2; tentatively, D is TRBD1 (6 bases). The germline CDR1 and CDR2 sequences are MNHNY and SVGAGI (reference sequence). V lost 6 bases and J lost 7, with 12 bases in between. The CDR3 covers 12 residues. The DNA for the CDR3 is TGTGCCAGCAGGTACAGGGAAATTGGCTACACCTTC. This gives the protein CASRYREIGYTF.

The J gene is TRBJ1-2, the V gene TRBV21-1. TRBV21-1 is an annotated pseudogene. This CDR3 is 17 amino acids long. CDR3 DNA sequence: TGTGCCAGCCCACTCCGGGACTTCCTCTTAGCTAGGGGTGGCTACACCTTC. Protein sequence: CASPLRDFLLARGGYTF.

This rearrangement joins TRBV5-1 to TRBJ2-1; the D is unclear. V lost 0 bases, J lost 3 bases, and 10 bases lay in between. CDR3 length equals 15 residues. Looked up from germline, CDR1 is SGHRS and CDR2 is YFSETQ. This CDR3 reads CASSLGGKGYNEQFF. The CDR3 DNA follows: TGCGCCAGCAGCTTGGGGGGTAAGGGCTACAATGAGCAGTTCTTC.

The chain uses TRBV19 and TRBJ1-1; D unresolved. The V gene's germline CDR1 is LNHDA and CDR2 SQIVND (reference sequence). This CDR3 spans 14 amino acids. V lost 3 bases and J 2 bases, leaving 10 bases between the germline ends. The CDR3 DNA follows: TGTGCCAGTAGTATCGGGCCACCTAACACTGAAGCTTTCTTT. Protein sequence: CASSIGPPNTEAFF.

This rearrangement joins TRBV7-9 to TRBJ2-7; D is uncertain. V gave up 7 bases and J gave up 3 bases, with 10 bases separating them. CDR1 and CDR2 (germline): SEHNR, FQNEAQ (reference sequence). The CDR3 spans 12 residues. CDR3 bases: TGTGCCAGCAATAAGTTAGGCTACGAGCAGTACTTC. Translating gives CASNKLGYEQYF.

On this clone: At the DNA level, this CDR3 is encoded by other sequences in the same sample as well. This chain joins TRBV5-1 and TRBJ2-5; TRBD1 agrees at 12 bases. V lost 4 bases, J lost 5 bases, and 6 bases stayed unmatched. Germline V gene data show CDR1 as SGHRS and CDR2 as YFSETQ. CDR3 length: 15 amino acids. As DNA, the CDR3 is TGCGCCAGCAGCGGGGGGACAGGGGGCGAGGAGACCCAGTACTTC. Encoded protein: CASSGGTGGEETQYF.

J is TRBJ2-6 and V is TRBV9; no definite D call. In germline, CDR1 is SGDLS, CDR2 YYNGEE. The CDR3 runs to 16 residues. V was trimmed by 4 bases and J by 0 bases, leaving 11 bases between them. The CDR3 sequence: CASSPRLLSGANVLTF. CDR3 in DNA: TGTGCCAGCAGCCCTCGCCTCCTCTCTGGGGCCAACGTCCTGACTTTC.

J is TRBJ1-5 and V is TRBV7-2, with D maybe TRBD1 (6 bases). There are 14 residues in the CDR3. Germline CDR1 SGHTA, CDR2 FQGNSA. Deletions cut 5 bases from V and 4 bases from J, with 12 bases between. CDR3 sequence: CASSREGGNQPQHF. In nucleotides, the CDR3 is TGTGCCAGCAGCCGGGAAGGGGGGAATCAGCCCCAGCATTTT. Using reference TRBV7-2 and TRBJ1-5 for the parts outside the CDR3, the full variable domain is GAGVSQSPSNKVTEKGKDVELRCDPISGHTALYWYRQSLGQGLEFLIYFQGNSAPDKSGLPSDRFSAERTGGSVSTLTIQRTQQEDSAVYLCASSREGGNQPQHFGDGTRLSIL.

A remark on this clone: This sample also contains other DNA sequences that code for the same CDR3. The J gene is TRBJ1-5, the V gene TRBV6-5; 11 bases map to TRBD1. This CDR3 spans 16 amino acids. V trimming: 4 bases; J trimming: 1 base; junction bases outside the gene matches: 3. Germline lookup yields CDR1 MNHEY and CDR2 SVGAGI. The CDR3 region has the DNA TGTGCCAGCAGTTCCCGGGACAGGGGGAGCAATCAGCCCCAGCATTTT. This translates into CASSSRDRGSNQPQHF.

The chain joins TRBV11-2 to TRBJ1-1; D remains ambiguous. Germline-derived CDR1 and CDR2 are SGHAT and FQNNGV. CDR3 length: 11 amino acids. V lost 5 bases and J 5 bases, leaving 6 bases between the germline ends. The CDR3 loop is CASSLQTEAFF. The CDR3 DNA sequence: TGTGCCAGCAGCCTACAGACTGAAGCTTTCTTT.

CDR3 loop: CASSESRARIGTDTQYF. The CDR3 DNA follows: TGCGCCAGCAGTGAGTCGAGGGCAAGAATCGGCACAGATACGCAGTATTTT. The V gene is TRBV10-2, the J gene TRBJ2-3, with D perhaps TRBD2 (5 bases). The CDR3 sequence is 17 residues long. The ends were cut back, 0 bases at V and 1 base at J, with 14 bases in the middle. Germline loops: CDR1 WSHSY, CDR2 SAAADI.

The chain joins TRBV6-6 to TRBJ1-3; D is possibly TRBD1 (5 bases). V was shortened by 6 bases and J by 4 bases, with 13 bases between the two germline ends. The length of the CDR3 is 14 residues. Germline-derived CDR1 and CDR2 are MNHNY and SVGAGI (reference sequence). CDR3 amino acids: CASRPPGTGNTIYF. CDR3 coding DNA: TGTGCCAGCAGGCCCCCGGGGACCGGAAACACCATATATTTT.

The rearrangement joins TRBV7-9 to TRBJ2-7; the match to TRBD1 covers 8 bases. Losses at the gene ends were 3 bases for V and 3 bases for J; bases not matched to a gene: 10. The CDR3 sequence is 16 residues long. Germline V gene lookup returns CDR1 SEHNR and CDR2 FQNEAQ (reference sequence). The CDR3 DNA sequence: TGTGCCAGCAGCTTCCCGAGACAGGGGATAGGCTACGAGCAGTACTTC. Translated, it gives CASSFPRQGIGYEQYF.

This clone was counted once. Additional DNA sequences in this sample encode the identical CDR3. This chain uses TRBV30 with TRBJ2-2, with D uncertain. The V end lost 0 bases, the J end lost 6 bases, and 5 bases lay between the germline ends. The CDR3 consists of 12 residues. Germline values: CDR1 GTSNPN, CDR2 SVGIG (reference sequence). CDR3 sequence: CAWSVNSGELFF. In DNA form, the CDR3 reads TGTGCCTGGAGTGTAAACTCCGGGGAGCTGTTTTTT.

The chain has TRBV6-5 and TRBJ2-7; 7 bases align to TRBD1. Germline-derived CDR1 and CDR2 are MNHEY and SVGAGI. The CDR3 consists of 13 residues. V lost 6 bases to trimming and J lost 7 bases; unmatched junction nucleotides: 9. CDR3 sequence: CASRPPGQPEQYF. CDR3 nucleotides: TGTGCCAGCAGACCCCCGGGACAGCCTGAGCAGTACTTC.

In the case of this clone: This sample includes further DNA sequences coding for the same CDR3. The V and J genes are TRBV5-8 and TRBJ1-5; 7 positions match TRBD1. Germline loops: CDR1 SGHTS, CDR2 YDEGEE. This CDR3 region has 14 residues. With 5 bases clipped from V and 0 bases from J, the junction kept 2 bases outside the gene matches. The CDR3 loop reads CASRPGGSNQPQHF. The CDR3 DNA follows: TGTGCCAGCAGACCAGGGGGTAGCAATCAGCCCCAGCATTTT.